The present T cell receptor beta chain was sequenced within a study of T cells in Graves' hyperthyroidism and ophthalmopathy. This CDR3 has 14 residues. J was trimmed by 5 bases and V by 4 bases; bases with no gene match: 7. Germline lookup yields CDR1 LNHDA and CDR2 SQIVND (reference sequence). From RNA transcripts, TCR beta CDR3 regions were amplified. During a first-round RT-PCR of the TCR CDR3, the HTBI primer set was used. TCRdb re-called the multiplex PCR reads through MiXCR, storing one row per CDR3 protein. The sample yields more than 450,000 distinct CDR3 sequences, around 15% seen once. This clonotype was recorded at least ten times. Stable disease denoted Graves' hyperthyroidism without ophthalmopathy progression within 18 months. Not enrolled were patients with uncontrolled infection, other autoimmune disease, pregnancy or lactation. Diagnostic assessment was based on clinical symptoms, serum thyroxine and TRAb, thyroid ultrasound and orbital computed tomography. Fresh 10 ml peripheral blood yielded PBMCs.

This chain uses TRBV19 with TRBJ1-1, with TRBD1 matching 7 bases. The material sequenced was blood. The receptor was isolated from a middle-aged woman with Graves' hyperthyroidism. The CDR3 bases are TGTGCCAGTAGTAAGTCGACAGGGAGGACTGAAGCTTTCTTT. This translates into CASSKSTGRTEAFF.